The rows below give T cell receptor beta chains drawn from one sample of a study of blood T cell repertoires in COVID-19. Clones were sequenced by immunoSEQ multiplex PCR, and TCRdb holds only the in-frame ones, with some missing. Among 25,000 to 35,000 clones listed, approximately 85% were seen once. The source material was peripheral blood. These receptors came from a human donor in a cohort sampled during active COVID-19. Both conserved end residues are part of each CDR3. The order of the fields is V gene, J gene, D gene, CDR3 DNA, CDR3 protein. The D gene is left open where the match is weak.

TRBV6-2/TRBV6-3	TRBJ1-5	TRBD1	TGTGCCAGCAGTTCCGGACAGGGGGCACCTAATCAGCCCCAGCATTTT	CASSSGQGAPNQPQHF
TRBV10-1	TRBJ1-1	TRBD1	TGCGCCAGCAGTACAGGGGCGAACACTGAAGCTTTCTTT	CASSTGANTEAFF
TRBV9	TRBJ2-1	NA	TGTGCCAGCAGCGTAGACCCGGGGGCCTACAATGAGCAGTTCTTC	CASSVDPGAYNEQFF
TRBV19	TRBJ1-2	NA	TGTGCCAGTAGTATTGACAGGTACTATGGCTACACCTTC	CASSIDRYYGYTF
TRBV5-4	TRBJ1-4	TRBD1	TGTGCCAGCAGCTTGACAGGGGGCGGTAGGACTAATGAAAAACTGTTTTTT	CASSLTGGGRTNEKLFF
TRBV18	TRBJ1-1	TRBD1	TGTGCCAGCTCACTGCGGACAGGAGCGAACACTGAAGCTTTCTTT	CASSLRTGANTEAFF
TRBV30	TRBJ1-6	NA	TGTGCCTGGAGTGCCCTTTGGAGCGCCGTCAGCTCCTATAATTCACCCCTCCACTTT	CAWSALWSAVSSYNSPLHF
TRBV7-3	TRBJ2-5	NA	TGTGCCAGCAGCTCCAGTGGGGGGATTGGAGAGACCCAGTACTTC	CASSSSGGIGETQYF
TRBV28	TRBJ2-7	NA	TGTGCCAGCAGTTTATTTAGTCAGGGACTCAGGAGAGGCGAGCAGTACTTC	CASSLFSQGLRRGEQYF
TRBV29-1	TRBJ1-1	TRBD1	TGCAGCGTTGAAGGGGGACAGCTGAACACTGAAGCTTTCTTT	CSVEGGQLNTEAFF
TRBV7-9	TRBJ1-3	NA	TGTGCCAGCAGCTCGGGTGGAAACACCATATATTTT	CASSSGGNTIYF
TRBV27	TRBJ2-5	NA	TGTGCCAGCAGTTACAGGGGGGGGGTCCAAGAGACCCAGTACTTC	CASSYRGGVQETQYF
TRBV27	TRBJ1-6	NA	TGTGCCAGCAGTGATCCATCCGGTGGTTCACCCCTCCACTTT	CASSDPSGGSPLHF
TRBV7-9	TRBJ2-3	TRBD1	TGTGCCAGCAGCCTAAAATTGACAGGGCCCATCACAGATACGCAGTATTTT	CASSLKLTGPITDTQYF
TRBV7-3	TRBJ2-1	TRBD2	TGTGCCAGCAGCCTAGGACTAGCGGGAGCGAAGAATGAGCAGTTCTTC	CASSLGLAGAKNEQFF
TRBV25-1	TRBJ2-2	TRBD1	TGTGCCAGCAGCAAAGACAGGGGGGGGACCGGGGAGCTGTTTTTT	CASSKDRGGTGELFF
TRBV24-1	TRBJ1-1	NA	TGTGCCACCACTTTCACTACCACCAACACTGAAGCTTTCTTT	CATTFTTTNTEAFF
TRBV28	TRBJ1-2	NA	TGTGCCAGCAGTTGGGGGTGGGGCGGGGGGTTAGGCTACACCTTC	CASSWGWGGGLGYTF
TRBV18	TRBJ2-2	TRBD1	TGTGCCAGCTCACCAGTTTCAGGGGGAAACACCGGGGAGCTGTTTTTT	CASSPVSGGNTGELFF
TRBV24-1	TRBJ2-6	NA	TGTGCCACCAGTGATTTAGGAGGGACTGGGGCCAACGTCCTGACTTTC	CATSDLGGTGANVLTF
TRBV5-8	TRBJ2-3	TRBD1	TGTGCCAGCAGCCAAGGGACAGGGATCGATACGCAGTATTTT	CASSQGTGIDTQYF
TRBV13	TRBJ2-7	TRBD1	TGTGCCAGCAGCGCACCGGGACAGGGATACTACGAGCAGTACTTC	CASSAPGQGYYEQYF
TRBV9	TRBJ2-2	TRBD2	TGTGCCAGCAGCGCTAGCGGGGGGCCGACCGGGGAGCTGTTTTTT	CASSASGGPTGELFF